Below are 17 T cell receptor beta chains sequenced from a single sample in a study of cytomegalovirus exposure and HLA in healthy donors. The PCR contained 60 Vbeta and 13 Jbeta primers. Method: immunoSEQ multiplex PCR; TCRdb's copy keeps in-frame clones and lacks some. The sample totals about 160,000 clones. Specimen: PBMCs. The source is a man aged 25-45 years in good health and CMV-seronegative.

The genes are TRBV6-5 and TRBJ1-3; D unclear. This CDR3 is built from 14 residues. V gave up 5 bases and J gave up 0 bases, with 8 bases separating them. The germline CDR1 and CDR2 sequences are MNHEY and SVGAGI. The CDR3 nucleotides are TGTGCCAGCAGTGACGGGATCTCTGGAAACACCATATATTTT. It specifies CASSDGISGNTIYF.

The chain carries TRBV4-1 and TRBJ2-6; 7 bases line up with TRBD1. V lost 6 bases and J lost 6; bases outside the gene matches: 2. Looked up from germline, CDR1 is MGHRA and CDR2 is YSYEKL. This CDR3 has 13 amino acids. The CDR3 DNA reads TGCGCCAGCAGTGACAGGGTGGCCAACGTCCTGACTTTC. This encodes CASSDRVANVLTF.

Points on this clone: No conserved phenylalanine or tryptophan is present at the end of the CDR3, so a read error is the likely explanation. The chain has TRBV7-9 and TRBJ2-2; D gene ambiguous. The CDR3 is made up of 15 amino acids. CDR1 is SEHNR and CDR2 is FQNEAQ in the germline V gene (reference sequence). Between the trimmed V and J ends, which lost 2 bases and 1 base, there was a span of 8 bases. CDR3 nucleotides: TGTGCCAGCAGCTTAACGTTTAGGAACACCGGGGAGCTGTTTCTT. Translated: CASSLTFRNTGELFL.

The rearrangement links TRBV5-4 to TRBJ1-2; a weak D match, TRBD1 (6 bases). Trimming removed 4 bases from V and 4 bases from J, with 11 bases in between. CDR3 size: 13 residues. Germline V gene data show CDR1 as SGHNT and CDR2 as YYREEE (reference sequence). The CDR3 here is CASSPLGGYGYTF. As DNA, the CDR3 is TGTGCCAGCAGCCCTCTAGGGGGCTATGGCTACACCTTC.

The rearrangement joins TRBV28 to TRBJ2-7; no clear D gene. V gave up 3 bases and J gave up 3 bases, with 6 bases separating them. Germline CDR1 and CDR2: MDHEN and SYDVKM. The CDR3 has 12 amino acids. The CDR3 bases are TGTGCCAGCAGTTTGGGCAACTACGAGCAGTACTTC. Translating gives CASSLGNYEQYF.

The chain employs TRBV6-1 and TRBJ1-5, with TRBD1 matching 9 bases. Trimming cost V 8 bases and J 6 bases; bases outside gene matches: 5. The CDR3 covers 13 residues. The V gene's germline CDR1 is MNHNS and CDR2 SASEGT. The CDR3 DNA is TGTGCCAGCGAGACAGGGGGATTTCAGCCCCAGCATTTT. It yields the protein CASETGGFQPQHF.

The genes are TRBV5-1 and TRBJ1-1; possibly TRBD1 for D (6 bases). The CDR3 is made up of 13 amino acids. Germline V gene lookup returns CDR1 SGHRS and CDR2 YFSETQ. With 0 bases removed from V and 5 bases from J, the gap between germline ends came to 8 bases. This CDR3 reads CASSLDRVTEAFF. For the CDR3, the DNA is TGCGCCAGCAGCTTGGACAGGGTTACTGAAGCTTTCTTT.

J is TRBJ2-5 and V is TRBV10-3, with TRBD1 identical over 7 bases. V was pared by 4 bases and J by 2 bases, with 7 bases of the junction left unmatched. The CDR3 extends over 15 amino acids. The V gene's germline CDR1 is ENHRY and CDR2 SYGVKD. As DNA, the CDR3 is TGTGCCATCAGTGTGGGACAGCCGATTCAAGAGACCCAGTACTTC. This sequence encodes CAISVGQPIQETQYF.

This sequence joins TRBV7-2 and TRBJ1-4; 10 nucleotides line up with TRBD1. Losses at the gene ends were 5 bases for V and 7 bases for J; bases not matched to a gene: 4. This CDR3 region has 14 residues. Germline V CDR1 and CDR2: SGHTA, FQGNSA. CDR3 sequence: CASSHGQGVEKLFF. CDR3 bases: TGTGCCAGCAGCCACGGACAGGGGGTTGAAAAACTGTTTTTT.

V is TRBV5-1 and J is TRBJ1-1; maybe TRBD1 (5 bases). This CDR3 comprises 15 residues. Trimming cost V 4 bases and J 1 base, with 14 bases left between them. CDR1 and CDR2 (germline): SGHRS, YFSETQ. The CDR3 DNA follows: TGCGCCAGCAGCCCGGGGGGGGGACCGAACACTGAAGCTTTCTTT. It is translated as CASSPGGGPNTEAFF.

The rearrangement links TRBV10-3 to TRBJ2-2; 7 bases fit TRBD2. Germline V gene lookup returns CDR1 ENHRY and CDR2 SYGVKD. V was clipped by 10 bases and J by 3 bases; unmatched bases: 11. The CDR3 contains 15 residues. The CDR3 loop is CATAPSGVYTGELFF. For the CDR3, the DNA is TGTGCCACCGCGCCTAGCGGTGTTTACACCGGGGAGCTGTTTTTT.

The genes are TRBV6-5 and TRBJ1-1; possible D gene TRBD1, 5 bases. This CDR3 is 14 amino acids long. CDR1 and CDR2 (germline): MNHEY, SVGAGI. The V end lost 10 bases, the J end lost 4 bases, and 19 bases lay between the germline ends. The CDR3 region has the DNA TGTGCCATCGACCTACCAGGGAGGAGCACTGAAGCTTTCTTT. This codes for CAIDLPGRSTEAFF.

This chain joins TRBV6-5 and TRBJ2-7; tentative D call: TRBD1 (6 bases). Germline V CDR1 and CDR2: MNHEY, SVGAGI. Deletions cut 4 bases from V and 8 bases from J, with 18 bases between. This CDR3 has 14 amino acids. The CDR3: CASSSTPGQSQQYF. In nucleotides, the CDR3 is TGTGCCAGCAGTTCTACACCTGGACAGTCCCAGCAGTACTTC.

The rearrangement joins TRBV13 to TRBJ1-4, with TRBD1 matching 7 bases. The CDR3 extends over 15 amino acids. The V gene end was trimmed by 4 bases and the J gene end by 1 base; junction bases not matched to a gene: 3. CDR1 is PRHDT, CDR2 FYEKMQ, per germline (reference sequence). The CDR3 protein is CASSSRDRTNEKLFF. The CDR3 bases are TGTGCCAGCAGCTCCCGGGACAGAACTAATGAAAAACTGTTTTTT.

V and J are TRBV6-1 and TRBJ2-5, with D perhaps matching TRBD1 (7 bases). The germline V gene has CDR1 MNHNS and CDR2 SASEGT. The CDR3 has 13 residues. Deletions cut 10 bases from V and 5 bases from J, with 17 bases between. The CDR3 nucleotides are TGTGCCAACGGAGGGGGCAAAGGGGAGACCCAGTACTTC. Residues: CANGGGKGETQYF.

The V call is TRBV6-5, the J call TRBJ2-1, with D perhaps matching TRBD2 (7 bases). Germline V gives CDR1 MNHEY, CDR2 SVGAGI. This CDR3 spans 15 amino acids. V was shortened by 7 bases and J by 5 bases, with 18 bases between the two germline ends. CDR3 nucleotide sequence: TGTGCCAGCACTACCGGGGGAGGGGGAAACAATGAGCAGTTCTTC. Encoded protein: CASTTGGGGNNEQFF.

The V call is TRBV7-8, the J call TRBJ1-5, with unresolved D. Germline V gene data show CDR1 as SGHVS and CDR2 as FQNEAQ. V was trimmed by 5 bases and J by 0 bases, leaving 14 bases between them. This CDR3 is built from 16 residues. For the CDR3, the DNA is TGTGCCAGCAGCCTCCTTGAGGGAGATAGCAATCAGCCCCAGCATTTT. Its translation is CASSLLEGDSNQPQHF.